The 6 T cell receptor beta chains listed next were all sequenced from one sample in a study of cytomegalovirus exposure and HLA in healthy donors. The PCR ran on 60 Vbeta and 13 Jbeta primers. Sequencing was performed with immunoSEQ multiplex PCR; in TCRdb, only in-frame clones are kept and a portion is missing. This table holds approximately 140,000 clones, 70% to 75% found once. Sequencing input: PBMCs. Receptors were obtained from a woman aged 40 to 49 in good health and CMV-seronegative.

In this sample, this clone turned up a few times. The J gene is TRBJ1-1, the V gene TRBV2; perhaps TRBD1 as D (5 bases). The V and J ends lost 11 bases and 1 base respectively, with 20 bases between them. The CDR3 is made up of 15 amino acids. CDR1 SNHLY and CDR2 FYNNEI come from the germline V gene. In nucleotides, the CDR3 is TGTGCCGGAATGGAGGGACCGGGGAGGAACACTGAAGCTTTCTTT. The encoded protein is CAGMEGPGRNTEAFF.

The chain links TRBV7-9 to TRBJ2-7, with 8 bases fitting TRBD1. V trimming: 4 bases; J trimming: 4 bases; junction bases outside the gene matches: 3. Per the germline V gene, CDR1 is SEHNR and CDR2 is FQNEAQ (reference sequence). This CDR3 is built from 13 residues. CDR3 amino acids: CASSSQGAYEQYF. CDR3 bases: TGTGCCAGCAGCTCCCAGGGGGCGTACGAGCAGTACTTC.

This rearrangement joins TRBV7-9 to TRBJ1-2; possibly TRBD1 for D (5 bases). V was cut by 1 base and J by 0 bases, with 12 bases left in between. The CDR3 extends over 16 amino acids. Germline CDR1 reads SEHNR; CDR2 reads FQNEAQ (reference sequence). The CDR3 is CASSLGGGVANYGYTF. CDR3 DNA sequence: TGTGCCAGCAGCTTAGGTGGGGGGGTCGCTAACTATGGCTACACCTTC.

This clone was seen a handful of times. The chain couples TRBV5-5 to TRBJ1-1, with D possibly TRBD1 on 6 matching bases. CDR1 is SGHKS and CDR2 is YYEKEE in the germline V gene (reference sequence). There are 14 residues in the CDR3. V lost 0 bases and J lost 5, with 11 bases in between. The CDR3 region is CASSLEAGETEAFF. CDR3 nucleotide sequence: TGTGCCAGCAGCTTGGAAGCAGGGGAAACTGAAGCTTTCTTT.

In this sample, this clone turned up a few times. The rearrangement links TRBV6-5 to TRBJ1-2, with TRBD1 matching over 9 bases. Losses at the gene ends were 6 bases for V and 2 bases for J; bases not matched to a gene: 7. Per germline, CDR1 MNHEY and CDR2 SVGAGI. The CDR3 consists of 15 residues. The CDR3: CASRRTGAANYGYTF. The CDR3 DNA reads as TGTGCCAGCAGACGGACAGGGGCGGCAAACTATGGCTACACCTTC.

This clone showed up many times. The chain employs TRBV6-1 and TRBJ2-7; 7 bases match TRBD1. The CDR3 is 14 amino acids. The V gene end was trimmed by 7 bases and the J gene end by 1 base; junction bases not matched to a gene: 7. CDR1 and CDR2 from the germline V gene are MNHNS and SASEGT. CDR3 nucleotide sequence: TGTGCCAGCAAGACGGACAGGTCTTCCTACGAGCAGTACTTC. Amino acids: CASKTDRSSYEQYF.